The 32 T cell receptor beta chains listed next were all sequenced from one sample in a study of identical twins. MiXCR, applied by TCRdb to the 5' RACE reads, yields one record per CDR3 protein. The repertoire holds 200,000 to 300,000 distinct CDR3 sequences, with over 9.5% as singletons. The sample consisted of memory T cells sorted from blood. The source of these receptors is a man in his fifties in good health.

In this sample, this clonotype turned up a few times. In nucleotides, the CDR3 is TGTGCCAGCAGTTCCTACAATAACAATCAGCCCCAGCATTTT. This translates into CASSSYNNNQPQHF. The rearrangement links TRBV27 to TRBJ1-5; D not resolved. Deletions cut 4 bases from V and 3 bases from J, with 10 bases between. The V gene's germline CDR1 is MNHEY and CDR2 SMNVEV (reference sequence). The CDR3 runs 14 residues.

As DNA, the CDR3 is TGTGCCAGCAGCTTAGAGCTAGCGGGGGGCTCCTACGAGCAGTACTTC. Its translation is CASSLELAGGSYEQYF. The gene calls are TRBV11-2 and TRBJ2-7; TRBD2 matches 11 bases. CDR1 is SGHAT and CDR2 is FQNNGV in the germline V gene. The V gene end was trimmed by 0 bases and the J gene end by 0 bases; junction bases not matched to a gene: 1. The length of the CDR3 is 16 residues.

The V and J genes are TRBV4-1 and TRBJ1-5; D is undetermined. CDR3 length: 15 residues. Between the trimmed V and J ends, which lost 0 bases and 4 bases, there was a span of 10 bases. Germline lookup yields CDR1 MGHRA and CDR2 YSYEKL. CDR3 protein: CASSQDWQLNQPQHF. DNA of the CDR3: TGCGCCAGCAGCCAAGATTGGCAGCTAAATCAGCCCCAGCATTTT.

J is TRBJ1-4 and V is TRBV29-1; 8 bases agree with TRBD1. CDR1 SQVTM and CDR2 ANQGSEA come from the germline V gene. This CDR3 contains 14 residues. The J segment lost 1 base and the V segment lost 5 bases, leaving 3 bases of the junction unmatched. The CDR3 nucleotides are TGCAGCGTTTTAGGGACAGGAACTAATGAAAAACTGTTTTTT. Amino acid sequence: CSVLGTGTNEKLFF.

This clonotype was detected many times. The V and J genes are TRBV7-2 and TRBJ1-1; D remains unclear. Deletions cut 3 bases from V and 2 bases from J, with 7 bases between. Germline lookup yields CDR1 SGHTA and CDR2 FQGNSA. This CDR3 region has 13 residues. Here the CDR3 DNA reads TGTGCCAGCAGCTTTGTCACCAACACTGAAGCTTTCTTT. Translating it yields CASSFVTNTEAFF.

This clonotype was counted ten times or more. The genes are TRBV5-1 and TRBJ2-1; 10 bases line up with TRBD2. V gave up 4 bases and J gave up 4 bases; unmatched junction bases: 5. The germline V gene encodes CDR1 SGHRS and CDR2 YFSETQ. The CDR3 sequence is 15 residues long. The CDR3 DNA follows: TGCGCCAGCAGCGCCTTAGCGGGAGGTTACAATGAGCAGTTCTTC. It is translated as CASSALAGGYNEQFF. Combining the CDR3 with reference TRBV5-1 and TRBJ2-1 gives the whole variable domain KAGVTQTPRYLIKTRGQQVTLSCSPISGHRSVSWYQQTPGQGLQFLFEYFSETQRNKGNFPGRFSGRQFSNSRSEMNVSTLELGDSALYLCASSALAGGYNEQFFGPGTRLTVL.

This clonotype was detected a few times. The chain is built from TRBV12-3 or TRBV12-4 and TRBJ2-7; D possibly uses TRBD1 or TRBD2 (5 bases each). V gave up 7 bases and J gave up 4 bases, with 11 bases separating them. The CDR3 covers 12 residues. The CDR3 here is CASKGRFYEQYF. CDR3 sequence (DNA): TGTGCCAGCAAGGGACGTTTTTACGAGCAGTACTTC.

In this sample, this clonotype turned up a few times. V gene TRBV4-3 combines with J gene TRBJ1-5; TRBD1 might be the D (5 bases). CDR3 size: 14 residues. Germline V gene sequence: CDR1 LGHNA, CDR2 YSLEER. The V and J ends lost 0 bases and 7 bases respectively, with 10 bases between them. In DNA, the CDR3 is TGCGCCAGCAGCCAAGACAGGGCCTACCAGCCCCAGCATTTT. Translation gives CASSQDRAYQPQHF.

Ten or more counts support this clonotype. V is TRBV12-3 or TRBV12-4 and J is TRBJ2-4; 9 nucleotides align to TRBD1. Unmatched junction bases numbered 4, after V lost 5 bases and J lost 5 bases. The CDR3 has 14 amino acids. The CDR3 protein is CASSRQGGQNIQYF. The CDR3 DNA reads TGTGCCAGCAGTCGACAGGGGGGCCAAAACATTCAGTACTTC.

This clonotype was observed at least ten times. V is TRBV4-3 and J is TRBJ2-2; 9 bases agree with TRBD1. CDR1 is LGHNA and CDR2 is YSLEER in the germline V gene. This CDR3 spans 18 amino acids. J lost 5 bases, V lost 2 bases, and 12 bases had no gene match. For the CDR3, the DNA is TGCGCCAGCAGCCAACATTGGGGGCGGACAGGGGAAACCGGGGAGCTGTTTTTT. Translated: CASSQHWGRTGETGELFF.

CDR3 DNA: TGTGCCAGCAGCTTAGTTCAGGGGGGCGGCAATGAGCAGTTCTTC. This gives the protein CASSLVQGGGNEQFF. This chain connects TRBV7-2 to TRBJ2-1, with D possibly matching TRBD1 (7 bases). V gave up 1 base and J gave up 6 bases, with 13 bases separating them. Germline values: CDR1 SGHTA, CDR2 FQGNSA. The CDR3 length is 15 residues. Full variable domain (remainder filled in from reference TRBV7-2 and TRBJ2-1): GAGVSQSPSNKVTEKGKDVELRCDPISGHTALYWYRQSLGQGLEFLIYFQGNSAPDKSGLPSDRFSAERTGGSVSTLTIQRTQQEDSAVYLCASSLVQGGGNEQFFGPGTRLTVL.

The rearrangement joins TRBV5-1 to TRBJ2-7, with D perhaps TRBD1 (6 bases). The CDR3 spans 14 residues. With 0 bases removed from V and 5 bases from J, the gap between germline ends came to 12 bases. Germline loops: CDR1 SGHRS, CDR2 YFSETQ. Here the CDR3 reads CASSLAGQQHEQYF. The DNA for the CDR3 is TGCGCCAGCAGCTTGGCCGGACAGCAGCACGAGCAGTACTTC. The whole variable domain, remainder taken from reference TRBV5-1 and TRBJ2-7, is KAGVTQTPRYLIKTRGQQVTLSCSPISGHRSVSWYQQTPGQGLQFLFEYFSETQRNKGNFPGRFSGRQFSNSRSEMNVSTLELGDSALYLCASSLAGQQHEQYFGPGTRLTVT.

This clonotype was detected ten times or more. V gene TRBV12-3 or TRBV12-4 combines with J gene TRBJ2-5; the D gene could be TRBD1 or TRBD2 (6 bases each). The CDR3 runs to 16 residues. Trimming removed 3 bases from V and 4 bases from J, with 18 bases in between. As DNA, the CDR3 is TGTGCCAGCAGTTTTTCGTTACGGGGGCGGGCAGAGACCCAGTACTTC. This gives the protein CASSFSLRGRAETQYF.

The chain combines TRBV5-1 with TRBJ2-3, with 12 positions matching TRBD2. V dropped 4 bases and J dropped 4; count of bases not matched to a gene: 7. Germline assignment: CDR1 SGHRS and CDR2 YFSETQ. There are 16 residues in the CDR3. As DNA, the CDR3 is TGCGCCAGCAGCAGGGAGCCTAGCGGGGGGGCAGATACGCAGTATTTT. It encodes CASSREPSGGADTQYF.

At least ten counts were recorded for this clonotype. The V and J genes are TRBV3-1 and TRBJ1-2; D is ambiguous. Trimming removed 0 bases at V and 7 bases at J, with 6 bases between. CDR3 length equals 12 residues. Germline CDR1 reads LGHDT; CDR2 reads YNNKEL (reference sequence). The CDR3 DNA sequence: TGTGCCAGCAGCCAAGAGGGTCCTGGCTACACCTTC. Encoded protein: CASSQEGPGYTF.

The chain carries TRBV5-4 and TRBJ1-1; D is unresolved. Trimming took 0 bases from V and 1 from J, leaving 10 bases between them. This CDR3 has 15 amino acids. The germline V gene encodes CDR1 SGHNT and CDR2 YYREEE (reference sequence). CDR3 sequence (DNA): TGTGCCAGCAGCTTGGATAGCTGGTCGAACACTGAAGCTTTCTTT. Amino acids: CASSLDSWSNTEAFF.

Concerning this clonotype: With a much larger clone just one base away, this may be a read error. CDR3 sequence: CSGLGGFSYNEQFF. CDR3 in DNA: TGCAGTGGCCTTGGCGGATTTTCCTACAATGAGCAGTTCTTC. The chain has TRBV20-1 and TRBJ2-1; D remains unclear. Germline CDR1 DFQATT, CDR2 SNEGSKA (reference sequence). The CDR3 consists of 14 residues. Trimming cost V 7 bases and J 1 base, with 14 bases left between them.

This clonotype was detected ten times or more. The chain joins TRBV6-1 to TRBJ2-3; TRBD2 matches at 7 bases. This CDR3 has 16 residues. CDR1 is MNHNS, CDR2 SASEGT, per germline. The V segment lost 6 bases and the J segment 0 bases; nucleotides outside the gene matches: 9. CDR3 DNA sequence: TGTGCCAGCAGGCCTATGACGGGGGGAAGCACAGATACGCAGTATTTT. This translates into CASRPMTGGSTDTQYF.

This clonotype was observed a handful of times. The J gene is TRBJ2-7, the V gene TRBV11-2, with TRBD1 matching over 9 bases. The CDR3 totals 15 residues. Losses at the gene ends were 6 bases for V and 4 bases for J; bases not matched to a gene: 10. Germline lookup yields CDR1 SGHAT and CDR2 FQNNGV. CDR3 amino acids: CASRKSGTGRYEQYF. Here the CDR3 DNA reads TGTGCCAGCAGAAAATCCGGGACAGGGAGGTACGAGCAGTACTTC. The full variable domain, rest sourced from reference TRBV11-2 and TRBJ2-7, is EAGVAQSPRYKIIEKRQSVAFWCNPISGHATLYWYQQILGQGPKLLIQFQNNGVVDDSQLPKDRFSAERLKGVDSTLKIQPAKLEDSAVYLCASRKSGTGRYEQYFGPGTRLTVT.

This clonotype was detected only a few times. This chain joins TRBV15 and TRBJ2-3; D possibly uses TRBD1 or TRBD2 (6 bases each). This CDR3 is 18 amino acids long. The germline gives CDR1 LNHNV, CDR2 YYDKDF (reference sequence). V lost 0 bases and J lost 11, with 27 bases in between. In DNA, the CDR3 is TGTGCCACCAGCAGAGATAGGGGGATCGCGGGGACGAGGAGTGGGCAGTATTTT. Translated: CATSRDRGIAGTRSGQYF.

The sample holds a few counts of this clonotype. This chain uses TRBV20-1 with TRBJ2-1, with a tentative D call TRBD2 (5 bases). V was cut by 3 bases and J by 8 bases, with 17 bases left in between. This CDR3 spans 14 amino acids. Germline CDR1 and CDR2: DFQATT and SNEGSKA (reference sequence). CDR3 DNA sequence: TGCAGTGCTAGGACCGGGTCCCCTAGCTATGAGCAGTTCTTC. It encodes CSARTGSPSYEQFF.

This clonotype has only a few counts. The V gene is TRBV20-1, the J gene TRBJ2-3; D is possibly TRBD2 (6 bases). CDR3 length: 12 amino acids. Germline assignment: CDR1 DFQATT and CDR2 SNEGSKA (reference sequence). V gave up 6 bases and J gave up 2 bases, with 9 bases separating them. The CDR3 here is CSAPGLTDTQYF. The CDR3 DNA sequence: TGCAGTGCCCCGGGACTCACAGATACGCAGTATTTT.

This clonotype has a count of ten or more. For the CDR3, the DNA is TGTGCCAGCAGCCAGGGTTGGAAGAGCTATAATTCACCCCTCCACTTT. It specifies CASSQGWKSYNSPLHF. The chain couples TRBV3-1 to TRBJ1-6; D remains ambiguous. V lost 3 bases to trimming and J lost 3 bases, with 12 bases between them. Germline V CDR1 and CDR2: LGHDT, YNNKEL (reference sequence). CDR3 length equals 16 residues.

This clonotype was detected many times. V and J are TRBV9 and TRBJ1-1; no reliable D call. CDR3 length: 13 amino acids. The germline V and J ends were trimmed by 4 bases and 3 bases, with 10 bases remaining between them. In germline, CDR1 is SGDLS, CDR2 YYNGEE. The CDR3 DNA sequence: TGTGCCAGCAGCTCTAACCTAGACACTGAAGCTTTCTTT. Residues: CASSSNLDTEAFF.

The chain uses TRBV12-3 or TRBV12-4 and TRBJ2-6; 7 bases align to TRBD1. V lost 0 bases and J lost 0; bases outside the gene matches: 5. The CDR3 contains 18 residues. The CDR3 is CASSLANSGGSGANVLTF. CDR3 bases: TGTGCCAGCAGTTTAGCGAATTCAGGGGGCTCTGGGGCCAACGTCCTGACTTTC.

In its sample, this clonotype was seen many times. The genes are TRBV15 and TRBJ2-1; D may be TRBD2 (6 bases). Germline values: CDR1 LNHNV, CDR2 YYDKDF (reference sequence). This CDR3 has 17 amino acids. With 0 bases removed from V and 2 bases from J, the gap between germline ends came to 14 bases. The CDR3 spells CATSRDLGGITYNEQFF. DNA of the CDR3: TGTGCCACCAGCAGAGATCTGGGCGGGATCACCTACAATGAGCAGTTCTTC.

As for this clonotype: A much larger clone sits a single nucleotide away, making a read error possible. The rearrangement uses TRBV7-2 and TRBJ2-3; either TRBD1 or TRBD2 may supply D (6 bases each). Germline lookup yields CDR1 SGHTA and CDR2 FQGNSA. This CDR3 is built from 14 residues. CDR3: CASSGGERTDMQYF. In nucleotides, the CDR3 is TGTGCCAGCAGCGGCGGGGAAAGGACAGATATGCAGTATTTT.

This clonotype showed up just a few times. J is TRBJ1-4 and V is TRBV28; TRBD1 matches at 7 bases. With 5 bases clipped from V and 7 bases from J, the junction kept 7 bases outside the gene matches. The CDR3 consists of 14 residues. Germline loops: CDR1 MDHEN, CDR2 SYDVKM. CDR3 bases: TGTGCCAGCAGTCTACAGGGGTTTGGTGAAAAACTGTTTTTT. Translation gives CASSLQGFGEKLFF. The variable domain in full, with the rest retrieved from reference TRBV28 and TRBJ1-4, is DVKVTQSSRYLVKRTGEKVFLECVQDMDHENMFWYRQDPGLGLRLIYFSYDVKMKEKGDIPEGYSVSREKKERFSLILESASTNQTSMYLCASSLQGFGEKLFFGSGTQLSVL.

This clonotype was found many times. Its ends do not fully match the called genes, so a read error is possible. The chain is built from TRBV5-1 and TRBJ2-1; D tentatively reads TRBD1 or TRBD2 (6 bases each). The CDR3 is made up of 15 amino acids. The germline gives CDR1 SGHRS, CDR2 YFSETQ. The CDR3 reads CASSLGGSSYNEQFF. The DNA for the CDR3 is TGTGCCAGCAGCTTAGGGGGGAGCTCCTACAATGAGCAGTTCTTC.

This clonotype showed up many times. V is TRBV20-1 and J is TRBJ1-2; D is uncertain. CDR1 DFQATT and CDR2 SNEGSKA come from the germline V gene (reference sequence). V shed 0 bases and J shed 6 bases, with 2 bases lying between them. CDR3 size: 10 residues. As DNA, the CDR3 is TGCAGTGCTAGAGATAATGGCTACACCTTC. This gives the protein CSARDNGYTF.

This clonotype was detected many times. The gene calls are TRBV5-1 and TRBJ2-7; D is ambiguous. Germline CDR1 and CDR2: SGHRS and YFSETQ. This CDR3 comprises 12 residues. V lost 2 bases to trimming and J lost 11 bases, with 14 bases between them. CDR3 amino acids: CASSFDPAHKYF. In nucleotides, the CDR3 is TGCGCCAGCAGCTTCGACCCGGCGCATAAGTACTTC.

This clonotype was counted a few times. The chain links TRBV20-1 to TRBJ2-7; the D is unclear. Per the germline V gene, CDR1 is DFQATT and CDR2 is SNEGSKA (reference sequence). The CDR3 runs 13 residues. V gave up 1 base and J gave up 7 bases, with 14 bases separating them. DNA of the CDR3: TGCAGTGCTAGAGTGACGGACGCGGCAGAGCAGTACTTC. Protein sequence: CSARVTDAAEQYF.